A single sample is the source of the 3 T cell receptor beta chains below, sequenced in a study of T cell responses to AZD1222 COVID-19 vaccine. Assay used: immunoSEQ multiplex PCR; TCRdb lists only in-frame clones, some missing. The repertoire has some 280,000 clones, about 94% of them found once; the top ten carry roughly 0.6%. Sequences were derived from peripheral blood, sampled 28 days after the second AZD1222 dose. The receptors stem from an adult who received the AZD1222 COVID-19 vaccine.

In nucleotides, the CDR3 is TGTGCCAGCAGCCAAGACAGGGAGTCTGAGCAGTACTTC. Protein sequence: CASSQDRESEQYF. This chain connects TRBV3-1 (or the pseudogene TRBV3-2) to TRBJ2-7, with D perhaps being TRBD1 or TRBD2 (5 bases each). V was pared by 0 bases and J by 7 bases, with 10 bases between. Germline-derived CDR1 and CDR2 are LGHDT and YNNKEL (reference sequence). The CDR3 runs to 13 residues.

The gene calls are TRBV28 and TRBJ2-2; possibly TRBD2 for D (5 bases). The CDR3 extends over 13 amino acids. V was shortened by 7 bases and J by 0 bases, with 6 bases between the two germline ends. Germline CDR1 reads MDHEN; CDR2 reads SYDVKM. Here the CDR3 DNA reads TGTGCCAGCACGGGGTCGAACACCGGGGAGCTGTTTTTT. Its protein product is CASTGSNTGELFF.

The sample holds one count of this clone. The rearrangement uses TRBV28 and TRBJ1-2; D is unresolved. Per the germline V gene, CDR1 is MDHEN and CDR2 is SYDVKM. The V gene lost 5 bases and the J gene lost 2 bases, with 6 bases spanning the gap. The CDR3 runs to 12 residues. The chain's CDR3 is CASSQRNYGYTF. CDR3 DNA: TGTGCCAGCAGTCAGAGAAACTATGGCTACACCTTC.